This T cell receptor (beta chain) is from a study of regulatory T cells in long-lasting Graves disease. To note about this clonotype: The target antigen is unknown. Given a much more abundant clone one base away, this may be a read error.

Library construction for TCR beta used iRepertoire HTBI primers and Arm-PCR of CDR3 regions. Each CDR3 protein is one row after TCRdb ran MiXCR on the multiplex PCR reads. The sample holds over 450,000 distinct CDR3 sequences, approximately 12% seen once. As for time point: newly diagnosed GD, antithyroid drugs for less than 3 months. Isolated PBMC RNA provided the starting material for the TCR library. Graves' disease was diagnosed by American Thyroid Association guidelines. CDR3 length equals 14 residues. With 5 bases removed from V and 4 bases from J, the gap between germline ends came to 14 bases. From germline, CDR1 is PRHDT and CDR2 FYEKMQ (reference sequence). General observations from the study: The persistent group shared 2,741 public clonotypes, more than the approximately 890 shared by new patients.

Separately, the same data were catalogued under a study of T cells in Graves' hyperthyroidism and ophthalmopathy.

This TCR was recovered from a woman in her twenties or thirties with Graves disease. Source: peripheral blood mononuclear cells (PBMCs), taken at new diagnosis, from a patient treated with antithyroid drugs. The gene calls are TRBV13 and TRBJ1-2; maybe TRBD1 (5 bases). CDR3 coding DNA: TGTGCCAGCAGCGTAGATCTGGGGGTCTATGGCTACACCTTC. Translating gives CASSVDLGVYGYTF.